Below are 20 T cell receptor beta chains sequenced from a single sample in a study of technical replicates of blood from a handful of donors. Generated by immunoSEQ multiplex PCR, the TCRdb table keeps only in-frame clones and is missing some. Here the sample spans 90,000 to 100,000 clones, 96% being singletons. Input material: T cells isolated from PBMCs. The receptors come from a human donor in good health.

This clone appeared a single time. This rearrangement joins TRBV6-5 to TRBJ2-2, with D maybe TRBD1 (5 bases). The germline gives CDR1 MNHEY, CDR2 SVGAGI. The CDR3 length is 16 residues. Trimming shortened V by 2 bases and J by 2 bases, and 12 bases separated the two germline ends. CDR3 region: CASSYGAGPNTGELFF. In nucleotides, the CDR3 is TGTGCCAGCAGTTACGGGGCAGGGCCTAACACCGGGGAGCTGTTTTTT.

CDR3: CASSKLAGGQQFF. CDR3 in DNA: TGTGCCAGCAGCAAACTAGCGGGAGGGCAGCAGTTCTTC. The chain joins TRBV11-3 to TRBJ2-1, with 13 bases aligning to TRBD2. This CDR3 region has 13 residues. The V segment lost 5 bases and the J segment 11 bases; nucleotides outside the gene matches: 3. Germline CDR1 and CDR2: SGHNT and YENEEA.

The rearrangement links TRBV6-1 to TRBJ2-3; D gene unclear. Trimming stripped 1 base from V and 2 bases from J, with 10 bases between. Germline V gene data show CDR1 as MNHNS and CDR2 as SASEGT. The CDR3 runs 15 residues. The CDR3 loop reads CASSEGLGVTDTQYF. The CDR3 DNA reads as TGTGCCAGCAGTGAAGGGCTCGGAGTCACAGATACGCAGTATTTT.

The V call is TRBV9, the J call TRBJ2-6; D gene unclear. Trimming removed 2 bases from V and 1 base from J, with 7 bases in between. The germline V gene encodes CDR1 SGDLS and CDR2 YYNGEE. CDR3 size: 15 residues. Written as DNA, the CDR3 is TGTGCCAGCAGCGTGAGTTTATCTGGGGCCAACGTCCTGACTTTC. It encodes CASSVSLSGANVLTF.

The V call is TRBV21-1, the J call TRBJ2-3; TRBD1 is taken as the D call from the table, unchecked against the DNA. TRBV21-1 is classified as a pseudogene. CDR3 length: 13 amino acids. The CDR3 loop is CASSKGQTDTQYF. CDR3 DNA: TGTGCCAGCAGCAAAGGACAGACAGATACGCAGTATTTT.

The genes are TRBV19 and TRBJ1-4; D unclear. Looked up from germline, CDR1 is LNHDA and CDR2 is SQIVND (reference sequence). The V gene lost 3 bases and the J gene lost 1 base, with 6 bases spanning the gap. There are 14 residues in the CDR3. In DNA, the CDR3 is TGTGCCAGTAGTATCGGGGAAACTAATGAAAAACTGTTTTTT. Amino acids: CASSIGETNEKLFF.

This clone has a handful of counts. This chain connects TRBV28 to TRBJ2-7; D is undetermined. The length of the CDR3 is 12 residues. Trimming cost V 2 bases and J 2 bases, with 4 bases left between them. Per the germline V gene, CDR1 is MDHEN and CDR2 is SYDVKM. As DNA, the CDR3 is TGTGCCAGCAGTTTAACTACCTACGAGCAGTACTTC. It is translated as CASSLTTYEQYF.

The chain employs TRBV7-2 and TRBJ1-1; D is ambiguous. The CDR3 covers 11 residues. Germline V gene lookup returns CDR1 SGHTA and CDR2 FQGNSA. V was clipped by 1 base and J by 7 bases, with 4 bases between them. The CDR3 DNA reads as TGTGCCAGCAGCTTAGTTCTTGAAGCTTTCTTT. Translation gives CASSLVLEAFF.

The chain is built from TRBV29-1 and TRBJ1-4, with D unclear. This CDR3 comprises 13 residues. Germline CDR1 is SQVTM and CDR2 is ANQGSEA. Deletions cut 4 bases from V and 4 bases from J, with 10 bases between. CDR3: CSVGSVSNEKLFF. The DNA for the CDR3 is TGCAGCGTTGGGAGTGTTAGTAATGAAAAACTGTTTTTT.

The rearrangement uses TRBV18 and TRBJ1-5, with unresolved D. Germline lookup yields CDR1 KGHSH and CDR2 LQKENI. V lost 4 bases and J 5 bases, leaving 9 bases between the germline ends. This CDR3 region has 13 residues. The CDR3 coding sequence is TGTGCCAGCTCACTCGGCGGAGATCAGCCCCAGCATTTT. Translating gives CASSLGGDQPQHF. Variable domain in full (rest from reference TRBV18 and TRBJ1-5): NAGVMQNPRHLVRRRGQEARLRCSPMKGHSHVYWYRQLPEEGLKFMVYLQKENIIDESGMPKERFSAEFPKEGPSILRIQQVVRGDSAAYFCASSLGGDQPQHFGDGTRLSIL.

This chain uses TRBV6-5 with TRBJ2-2; no definite D call. Trimming took off 0 bases at V and 0 bases at J, with 5 bases between the two ends. CDR1 MNHEY and CDR2 SVGAGI come from the germline V gene. The length of the CDR3 is 15 residues. In DNA form, the CDR3 reads TGTGCCAGCAGTTACTCGCGGCCGAACACCGGGGAGCTGTTTTTT. It translates to CASSYSRPNTGELFF.

V and J are TRBV5-1 and TRBJ2-5; 7 nucleotides line up with TRBD1. The CDR3 consists of 16 residues. With 0 bases clipped from V and 1 base from J, the junction kept 6 bases outside the gene matches. Germline CDR1 is SGHRS and CDR2 is YFSETQ. The CDR3 DNA reads TGCGCCAGCAGCTTGGCAAGGACAGGAACCCAAGAGACCCAGTACTTC. Its protein is CASSLARTGTQETQYF.

The chain uses TRBV6-6 and TRBJ1-2; 9 nucleotides agree with TRBD1. The CDR3 has 13 amino acids. Trimming cost V 2 bases and J 9 bases; bases outside gene matches: 4. Germline V gives CDR1 MNHNY, CDR2 SVGAGI (reference sequence). CDR3 nucleotides: TGTGCCAGCAGTTACAGGGACAGGGATCGCTACACCTTC. This gives the protein CASSYRDRDRYTF.

The chain joins TRBV28 to TRBJ1-1; D gene uncertain. The CDR3 is made up of 13 amino acids. The germline CDR1 and CDR2 sequences are MDHEN and SYDVKM. V lost 3 bases to trimming and J lost 2 bases, with 7 bases between them. This chain's CDR3 is CASSLSHNTEAFF. The CDR3 bases are TGTGCCAGCAGTTTGTCACATAACACTGAAGCTTTCTTT. Looking up the rest from reference TRBV28 and TRBJ1-1 gives the full variable domain: DVKVTQSSRYLVKRTGEKVFLECVQDMDHENMFWYRQDPGLGLRLIYFSYDVKMKEKGDIPEGYSVSREKKERFSLILESASTNQTSMYLCASSLSHNTEAFFGQGTRLTVV.

V usage is TRBV2 and J usage is TRBJ1-5, with 9 bases that match TRBD1. Germline-derived CDR1 and CDR2 are SNHLY and FYNNEI. V lost 1 base to trimming and J lost 7 bases; unmatched junction nucleotides: 8. The CDR3 sequence is 16 residues long. The CDR3 protein is CASSEGWTGAGQPQHF. CDR3 DNA: TGTGCCAGCAGTGAAGGGTGGACAGGGGCCGGGCAGCCCCAGCATTTT.

The rearrangement uses TRBV27 and TRBJ2-3; the D is unclear. Trimming removed 2 bases at V and 6 bases at J, with 3 bases between. Germline CDR1 and CDR2: MNHEY and SMNVEV (reference sequence). This CDR3 is built from 11 residues. CDR3: CASSLGDTQYF. CDR3 bases: TGTGCCAGCAGTTTAGGCGATACGCAGTATTTT.

The chain carries TRBV14 and TRBJ2-4, with D tentatively TRBD2 (5 bases). Germline V gives CDR1 SGHDN, CDR2 FVKESK. The V gene lost 1 base and the J gene lost 0 bases, with 7 bases spanning the gap. The length of the CDR3 is 15 residues. The CDR3 nucleotides are TGTGCCAGCAGCCAAGTCGGGATAGCCAAAAACATTCAGTACTTC. Protein sequence: CASSQVGIAKNIQYF.

This rearrangement joins TRBV18 to TRBJ2-7; D is perhaps TRBD1 (5 bases). This CDR3 has 15 residues. The V and J ends lost 6 bases and 3 bases respectively, with 18 bases between them. The V gene's germline CDR1 is KGHSH and CDR2 LQKENI. The DNA of the CDR3 is TGTGCCAGCTCTTCCCTAAGGGGTGGCATCTACGAGCAGTACTTC. Translation: CASSSLRGGIYEQYF. The full variable domain, rest sourced from reference TRBV18 and TRBJ2-7, is NAGVMQNPRHLVRRRGQEARLRCSPMKGHSHVYWYRQLPEEGLKFMVYLQKENIIDESGMPKERFSAEFPKEGPSILRIQQVVRGDSAAYFCASSSLRGGIYEQYFGPGTRLTVT.

The V and J genes are TRBV5-4 and TRBJ2-3, with 8 positions matching TRBD2. The CDR3 sequence is 14 residues long. Germline CDR1 is SGHNT and CDR2 is YYREEE (reference sequence). Trimming at V came to 2 bases and at J to 9 bases, leaving 8 bases not matched to a gene. CDR3 sequence reads: CASSLAGEGDTQYF. CDR3 bases: TGTGCCAGCAGCTTAGCGGGAGAGGGTGACACGCAGTATTTT. The variable domain in full, completed from reference TRBV5-4 and TRBJ2-3, reads ETGVTQSPTHLIKTRGQQVTLRCSSQSGHNTVSWYQQALGQGPQFIFQYYREEENGRGNFPPRFSGLQFPNYSSELNVNALELDDSALYLCASSLAGEGDTQYFGPGTRLTVL.

The chain has TRBV10-3 and TRBJ2-2; 11 bases fit TRBD2. V gave up 11 bases and J gave up 7 bases; unmatched junction bases: 9. Germline assignment: CDR1 ENHRY and CDR2 SYGVKD. CDR3 length: 14 amino acids. The CDR3 DNA follows: TGTGCCGTACTAGCGGGAGAAGGTAGCGGGGAGCTGTTTTTT. This sequence encodes CAVLAGEGSGELFF.